This T cell receptor (beta chain) came from a study of immune heterogeneity within non-small cell lung tumors. Study at large: The tumors comprised several squamous cell carcinomas, around ten non-squamous carcinomas and 1 not otherwise specified.

Template input was genomic DNA from bulk tumor (roughly 600 ng per sample). Biopsies that were spaced far apart were taken, several per primary tumor, during surgery. Curative surgery was performed on patients who had untreated, newly diagnosed non-small cell lung cancer. In the case of this clonotype: Its antigen is currently unknown.

CDR1 MNHEY and CDR2 SMNVEV come from the germline V gene (reference sequence). This CDR3 is 15 amino acids long. The V gene end was trimmed by 5 bases and the J gene end by 6 bases; junction bases not matched to a gene: 10. Amplification of TCR beta CDR3 was performed by multiplex PCR with 32 V and 13 J primers. One entry per CDR3 protein results from TCRdb running MiXCR on the multiplex PCR reads. This sample has thousands of distinct CDR3 sequences, with around 50% found just once. Findings and caveats of the study: Correlation analysis showed that local T-cell clonality was moderately but significantly associated with local tumor mutational burden (R approximately 0.34).

J is TRBJ2-3 and V is TRBV27; 8 bases are shared with TRBD1. The source material was lung tumor tissue. This clonotype originated in a man in his fifties or sixties with non-small cell lung cancer. CDR3 DNA: TGTGCCAGCAGTACTAGACAGGGGTTTAAGGATACGCAGTATTTT. This gives the protein CASSTRQGFKDTQYF.